The 21 T cell receptor beta chains reported below all come from one sample, sequenced in a study of CD4 T cell repertoires in COVID-19. The repertoire was sequenced with immunoSEQ multiplex PCR; TCRdb's copy has only in-frame clones and lacks some. There are roughly 23,000 clones in the sample; around 86% occur only once, and around 0.63% lies in the top ten. These memory T cells were uncultured and sequenced directly after ex vivo isolation. This specimen was central memory CD4+ T cells from blood, taken before the COVID-19 pandemic. The receptor set was obtained from a human donor who had COVID-19.

This clone was picked up a small number of times. V and J are TRBV9 and TRBJ2-1; 8 nucleotides align to TRBD1. The junction had 6 bases not matched to a gene; V was cut back by 3 bases and J by 1 base. Germline CDR1 is SGDLS and CDR2 is YYNGEE. The CDR3 has 16 residues. CDR3 residues: CASSGRTGPSYNEQFF. The CDR3 DNA sequence: TGTGCCAGCAGCGGAAGGACAGGGCCTTCCTACAATGAGCAGTTCTTC.

This chain joins TRBV29-1 and TRBJ2-7, with a weak D call TRBD1 (5 bases). Trimming left V 6 bases short and J 0 bases short, with 15 bases between. This CDR3 comprises 14 residues. CDR1 and CDR2 from the germline V gene are SQVTM and ANQGSEA. The CDR3 region is CSVLRQDTSYEQYF. The DNA for the CDR3 is TGCAGCGTCCTCAGGCAGGACACCTCCTACGAGCAGTACTTC.

This chain links TRBV6-6 with TRBJ2-7, with D possibly TRBD1 on 5 matching bases. Trimming cost V 5 bases and J 2 bases, with 13 bases left between them. Germline V lookup: CDR1 MNHNY, CDR2 SVGAGI (reference sequence). The CDR3 covers 14 residues. The CDR3 DNA follows: TGTGCCAGCAGTCTCCAGGGATTACCCTACGAGCAGTACTTC. Encoded protein: CASSLQGLPYEQYF.

In DNA form, the CDR3 reads TGCGCCAGCACTCGACAGGGATCCTACGAGCAGTACTTC. This sequence encodes CASTRQGSYEQYF. This chain links TRBV23-1 with TRBJ2-7; 7 bases agree with TRBD1. TRBV23-1 is an ORF; its function is uncertain. This CDR3 spans 13 amino acids. J lost 1 base, V lost 7 bases, and 4 bases had no gene match.

J is TRBJ2-2 and V is TRBV2; TRBD2 matches 7 bases. The germline gives CDR1 SNHLY, CDR2 FYNNEI. V shed 8 bases, J shed 3 bases, and the junction held 3 bases outside the gene matches. CDR3 length equals 13 residues. CDR3 in DNA: TGTGCCAGCGGGAGGGACTACACCGGGGAGCTGTTTTTT. It encodes CASGRDYTGELFF.

This rearrangement joins TRBV20-1 to TRBJ2-1, with unresolved D. Trimming took 3 bases from V and 10 from J, leaving 10 bases between them. The CDR3 has 11 amino acids. From germline, CDR1 is DFQATT and CDR2 SNEGSKA (reference sequence). Here the CDR3 DNA reads TGCAGTGCTAGGCAGGCCCGGGAGCAGTTCTTC. The encoded protein is CSARQAREQFF.

The V gene is TRBV2, the J gene TRBJ2-1, with 8 bases fitting TRBD2. This CDR3 comprises 18 residues. Germline CDR1 SNHLY, CDR2 FYNNEI. V lost 7 bases, J lost 2 bases, and 16 bases stayed unmatched. Here the CDR3 reads CASTSSRGGRGTYNEQFF. The CDR3 region has the DNA TGTGCCAGCACCTCATCTCGGGGGGGCAGGGGAACCTACAATGAGCAGTTCTTC.

V and J are TRBV6-6 and TRBJ2-7, with a tentative D call TRBD1 (6 bases). The CDR3 loop spans 14 amino acids. CDR1 is MNHNY, CDR2 SVGAGI, per germline (reference sequence). V was cut by 6 bases and J by 7 bases, with 19 bases left in between. The CDR3 protein is CASRTHQGHSEQYF. CDR3 DNA: TGTGCCAGCAGGACTCACCAGGGACACTCTGAGCAGTACTTC.

The chain is built from TRBV28 and TRBJ2-7; 12 bases match TRBD2. The CDR3 consists of 15 residues. Germline CDR1 MDHEN, CDR2 SYDVKM. V shed 8 bases and J 5 bases; nucleotides not matched to a gene: 10. The CDR3 DNA reads TGTGCCAGCTCGACTAGCGGGGGCCTCAGGAACGAGCAGTACTTC. It is translated as CASSTSGGLRNEQYF. The full variable domain, in which reference TRBV28 and TRBJ2-7 provide the parts outside the CDR3, is DVKVTQSSRYLVKRTGEKVFLECVQDMDHENMFWYRQDPGLGLRLIYFSYDVKMKEKGDIPEGYSVSREKKERFSLILESASTNQTSMYLCASSTSGGLRNEQYFGPGTRLTVT.

The genes are TRBV5-1 and TRBJ2-7, with 8 bases matching TRBD1. J lost 7 bases, V lost 4 bases, and 10 bases had no gene match. The germline V gene encodes CDR1 SGHRS and CDR2 YFSETQ. The CDR3 totals 14 residues. DNA of the CDR3: TGCGCCAGCAGCCCAGGGGGCGCGGTAAGGGAGCAGTACTTC. It specifies CASSPGGAVREQYF.

This sequence joins TRBV11-2 and TRBJ2-2, with TRBD1 identical over 9 bases. Trimming took 1 base from V and 4 from J; bases not matched to a gene: 10. The CDR3 spans 18 residues. Germline-derived CDR1 and CDR2 are SGHAT and FQNNGV. The CDR3 loop reads CASSLARNDRGITGELFF. CDR3 sequence (DNA): TGTGCCAGCAGCTTAGCTCGAAATGACAGGGGGATCACCGGGGAGCTGTTTTTT.

The chain joins TRBV18 to TRBJ1-4; D call uncertain. The ends were cut back, 0 bases at V and 0 bases at J, with 8 bases in the middle. Per the germline V gene, CDR1 is KGHSH and CDR2 is LQKENI. This CDR3 contains 16 residues. The CDR3 sequence: CASSPPGGTTNEKLFF. The CDR3 bases are TGTGCCAGCTCACCACCGGGAGGAACAACTAATGAAAAACTGTTTTTT.

This clone was recorded only once. The gene calls are TRBV19 and TRBJ2-7; D perhaps matches TRBD2 (6 bases). The germline CDR1 and CDR2 sequences are LNHDA and SQIVND (reference sequence). This CDR3 spans 14 amino acids. V was cut by 0 bases and J by 3 bases, with 9 bases left in between. Here the CDR3 DNA reads TGTGCCAGTAGTATAGAAACGGGGGACTACGAGCAGTACTTC. This codes for CASSIETGDYEQYF.

J is TRBJ1-4 and V is TRBV6-1; D gene unclear. The germline V gene has CDR1 MNHNS and CDR2 SASEGT. The CDR3 is made up of 13 amino acids. V was clipped by 3 bases and J by 7 bases, with 9 bases between them. CDR3 loop: CASSDELSEKLFF. CDR3 nucleotides: TGTGCCAGCAGTGACGAGCTAAGTGAAAAACTGTTTTTT.

Turning to this clone: Relative to the germline gene, one junction end is altered; a read error may explain this. The J gene is TRBJ2-2, the V gene TRBV2; D gene unclear. The V gene's germline CDR1 is SNHLY and CDR2 FYNNEI. The CDR3 totals 14 residues. CDR3 coding DNA: TGTGCCAGCAGAGAAGGAGCGAACACCGGGGAGCTGTTTTTT. Residues: CASREGANTGELFF. Together with reference TRBV2 and TRBJ2-2, the CDR3 gives the full variable domain: EPEVTQTPSHQVTQMGQEVILRCVPISNHLYFYWYRQILGQKVEFLVSFYNNEISEKSEIFDDQFSVERPDGSNFTLKIRSTKLEDSAMYFCASREGANTGELFFGEGSRLTVL.

The chain employs TRBV18 and TRBJ2-7, with 7 bases lining up with TRBD2. The V and J ends lost 2 bases and 4 bases, in that order; junction bases with no gene match: 11. This CDR3 comprises 16 residues. Germline-derived CDR1 and CDR2 are KGHSH and LQKENI. The CDR3 nucleotides read TGTGCCAGCTCACCAGGGCTAGCGGTGGGAAGTTACGAGCAGTACTTC. It translates to CASSPGLAVGSYEQYF.

The rearrangement uses TRBV18 and TRBJ1-2; 7 nucleotides line up with TRBD1. V lost 4 bases to trimming and J lost 4 bases; unmatched junction nucleotides: 9. The CDR3 has 15 residues. The germline gives CDR1 KGHSH, CDR2 LQKENI. CDR3 residues: CASSLDGTDLYGYTF. For the CDR3, the DNA is TGTGCCAGCTCACTAGACGGGACAGACCTCTATGGCTACACCTTC.

V gene TRBV7-8 combines with J gene TRBJ2-7; TRBD1 matches at 7 bases. The CDR3 length is 15 residues. Germline CDR1 reads SGHVS; CDR2 reads FQNEAQ. The J segment lost 3 bases and the V segment lost 4 bases, leaving 9 bases of the junction unmatched. The CDR3 region has the DNA TGTGCCAGCAGCTCCGGTTCGGCAGGGGGCTACGAGCAGTACTTC. Protein sequence: CASSSGSAGGYEQYF.

This clone was detected once. The chain combines TRBV2 with TRBJ1-1; no definite D call. V was shortened by 5 bases and J by 3 bases, with 4 bases between the two germline ends. Per the germline V gene, CDR1 is SNHLY and CDR2 is FYNNEI. This CDR3 comprises 11 residues. Written as DNA, the CDR3 is TGTGCCAGCAGTCGGGACACTGAAGCTTTCTTT. It yields the protein CASSRDTEAFF.

The chain combines TRBV11-3 with TRBJ2-7; 7 positions match TRBD2. V lost 0 bases to trimming and J lost 5 bases; unmatched junction nucleotides: 7. The CDR3 has 15 residues. Germline V gene lookup returns CDR1 SGHNT and CDR2 YENEEA. The CDR3 DNA reads TGTGCCAGCAGCTTAGATAGGACTAGGGCCCACGAGCAGTACTTC. This gives the protein CASSLDRTRAHEQYF. Using reference TRBV11-3 and TRBJ2-7 for the parts outside the CDR3, the full variable domain is EAGVVQSPRYKIIEKKQPVAFWCNPISGHNTLYWYLQNLGQGPELLIRYENEEAVDDSQLPKDRFSAERLKGVDSTLKIQPAELGDSAVYLCASSLDRTRAHEQYFGPGTRLTVT.

The chain combines TRBV5-1 with TRBJ2-5, with 8 positions matching TRBD1. J gave up 2 bases and V 6 bases, and 15 bases lay outside the gene matches. Germline CDR1 is SGHRS and CDR2 is YFSETQ. The CDR3 spans 17 residues. The CDR3 DNA sequence: TGCGCCAGCATGGGTGTCCGGTTAGGGACAGGACAAGAGACCCAGTACTTC. It codes for CASMGVRLGTGQETQYF.